A single sample gave rise to the 30 T cell receptor beta chains below, sequenced in a study of beta chain features in type 1 diabetes (dated by TCRdb to the late 2010s). Findings and caveats that apply to the study as a whole: In all four CD4+ subsets, TCRB CDR3 length was moderately but significantly shorter in type 1 diabetes patients.

Library preparation used the immunoSEQ multiplex PCR assay. The entire isolated RNA was reverse transcribed using the High Capacity cDNA Reverse Transcription Kit, and thus expressed TCRB transcripts were sequenced. TCRdb retrieved this table from immuneACCESS and kept in-frame rearrangements only. Not all clones are present; in checked studies, unresolved V genes account for under half, and no reason is known for the remainder. In all, the sample holds 300,000 to 350,000 clones, and around 8.5% of those were seen once. Over 0.95% of the sample rests with the top ten. Their antigens are not known. Sequenced sample: central memory CD4+ T cells from blood. These TCRs come from a young man with type 1 diabetes.

There are a few counts of this clone. CDR3 nucleotide sequence: TGCGCCAGCAGCCAAGATCGCAGGGGTGGTAATAATTCACCCCTCCACTTT. This gives the protein CASSQDRRGGNNSPLHF. The genes are TRBV4-3 and TRBJ1-6; D perhaps matches TRBD1 (6 bases). Between the trimmed V and J ends, which lost 0 bases and 5 bases, there was a span of 14 bases. The CDR3 length is 17 residues. Germline CDR1 reads LGHNA; CDR2 reads YSLEER.

This clone was detected only a few times. A far larger clone is a single base away, which makes a read error likely. The chain uses TRBV30 and TRBJ2-2; TRBD1 aligns across 10 bases. The CDR3 has 15 residues. Trimming at V came to 1 base and at J to 9 bases, leaving 8 bases not matched to a gene. CDR1 GTSNPN and CDR2 SVGIG come from the germline V gene (reference sequence). As DNA, the CDR3 is TGTGCCTGGAGTGGACCTCGACAGGGGGCGCGGGAGCTGTTTTTT. Translated: CAWSGPRQGARELFF.

This clone was counted a few times. This chain joins TRBV11-2 and TRBJ1-6; D remains unclear. Germline assignment: CDR1 SGHAT and CDR2 FQNNGV. CDR3 length: 12 amino acids. V was trimmed by 3 bases and J by 6 bases, leaving 3 bases between them. CDR3 nucleotide sequence: TGTGCCAGCAGCTTCCCTAATTCACCCCTCCACTTT. Amino acid sequence: CASSFPNSPLHF.

This clone showed up just a few times. The chain uses TRBV7-2 and TRBJ2-5; 11 bases agree with TRBD2. The V gene's germline CDR1 is SGHTA and CDR2 FQGNSA. The CDR3 is made up of 19 amino acids. V lost 3 bases to trimming and J lost 2 bases; unmatched junction nucleotides: 14. Here the CDR3 reads CASSLSGGTSGAMQETQYF. CDR3 nucleotides: TGTGCCAGCAGCTTGTCTGGGGGGACTAGCGGAGCTATGCAAGAGACCCAGTACTTC.

The rearrangement joins TRBV30 to TRBJ2-5; TRBD1 matches at 10 bases. CDR1 is GTSNPN, CDR2 SVGIG, per germline (reference sequence). CDR3 length: 14 amino acids. V dropped 4 bases and J dropped 4; count of bases not matched to a gene: 6. The CDR3 region has the DNA TGTGCCTGGACCCGGGACAGGGGAGGAGAGACCCAGTACTTC. This encodes CAWTRDRGGETQYF. Full variable domain (outside the CDR3, taken from reference TRBV30 and TRBJ2-5): SQTIHQWPATLVQPVGSPLSLECTVEGTSNPNLYWYRQAAGRGLQLLFYSVGIGQISSEVPQNLSASRPQDRQFILSSKKLLLSDSGFYLCAWTRDRGGETQYFGPGTRLLVL.

There are a few counts of this clone. The chain joins TRBV18 to TRBJ2-3; 7 bases map to TRBD1. Germline V gene data show CDR1 as KGHSH and CDR2 as LQKENI. The V segment lost 5 bases and the J segment 6 bases; nucleotides outside the gene matches: 11. The CDR3 has 15 residues. The CDR3 here is CASSGRDRTQDTQYF. The CDR3 DNA follows: TGTGCCAGCTCAGGACGGGACAGAACACAGGATACGCAGTATTTT.

This clone was seen a handful of times. The chain couples TRBV7-2 to TRBJ2-3, with D maybe TRBD2 (6 bases). Per germline, CDR1 SGHTA and CDR2 FQGNSA. V lost 4 bases, J lost 0 bases, and 11 bases lay in between. The CDR3 has 15 residues. CDR3: CASSSTRESTDTQYF. The CDR3 region has the DNA TGTGCCAGCAGCTCGACTAGGGAGAGCACAGATACGCAGTATTTT.

The chain links TRBV4-3 to TRBJ2-1; 11 bases line up with TRBD2. The CDR3 has 16 residues. CDR1 LGHNA and CDR2 YSLEER come from the germline V gene. V shed 3 bases, J shed 6 bases, and the junction held 7 bases outside the gene matches. The CDR3 DNA sequence: TGCGCCAGCAGCCAGGTACTAGCGGGGGTTATCAATGAGCAGTTCTTC. Encoded protein: CASSQVLAGVINEQFF.

This clone appeared a few times. The chain carries TRBV2 and TRBJ2-3; TRBD2 agrees at 7 bases. V shed 7 bases and J 2 bases; nucleotides not matched to a gene: 6. CDR1 and CDR2 (germline): SNHLY, FYNNEI. The CDR3 contains 14 residues. CDR3 sequence: CASTSGLDTDTQYF. The CDR3 DNA reads as TGTGCCAGCACCTCCGGACTAGACACAGATACGCAGTATTTT.

This clone was picked up a small number of times. V and J are TRBV18 and TRBJ2-7; 7 positions agree with TRBD1. The CDR3 totals 14 residues. The trim removed 4 bases at V and 6 bases at J, leaving 9 bases unmatched. CDR1 and CDR2 from the germline V gene are KGHSH and LQKENI. The chain's CDR3 is CASSLYRDSREQYF. The CDR3 region has the DNA TGTGCCAGCTCACTATACCGGGACAGCCGCGAGCAGTACTTC.

In this sample, this clone turned up a few times. The chain joins TRBV28 to TRBJ1-2, with D tentatively TRBD1 (6 bases). V was trimmed by 4 bases and J by 7 bases, leaving 16 bases between them. There are 14 residues in the CDR3. The V gene's germline CDR1 is MDHEN and CDR2 SYDVKM. CDR3 DNA: TGTGCCAGCAGTTACAGGGTACCTCAGGGTGGCTACACCTTC. Its protein is CASSYRVPQGGYTF.

This clone was recorded a few times. The chain joins TRBV10-3 to TRBJ2-3; TRBD2 matches at 10 bases. The CDR3 is 16 residues long. Germline CDR1 reads ENHRY; CDR2 reads SYGVKD. Losses at the gene ends were 6 bases for V and 2 bases for J; bases not matched to a gene: 8. The CDR3 DNA follows: TGTGCCATCAGCTGGCCTAGCGGGGGAAACACAGATACGCAGTATTTT. Amino acids: CAISWPSGGNTDTQYF.

This clone was counted only a few times. The chain is built from TRBV15 and TRBJ1-5; D might be TRBD1 (5 bases). The germline gives CDR1 LNHNV, CDR2 YYDKDF (reference sequence). V shed 8 bases and J shed 5 bases, with 10 bases lying between them. This CDR3 is built from 12 residues. The CDR3 here is CATRRGDQPQHF. For the CDR3, the DNA is TGTGCCACCCGACGGGGCGATCAGCCCCAGCATTTT.

J is TRBJ1-1 and V is TRBV15, with unresolved D. In germline, CDR1 is LNHNV, CDR2 YYDKDF (reference sequence). This CDR3 comprises 12 residues. The ends were cut back, 0 bases at V and 4 bases at J, with 3 bases in the middle. The CDR3 sequence is CATSRDSTEAFF. The CDR3 bases are TGTGCCACCAGCAGAGATAGCACTGAAGCTTTCTTT.

The gene calls are TRBV6-1 and TRBJ1-1; no clear D gene. V was clipped by 6 bases and J by 2 bases, with 13 bases between them. Per the germline V gene, CDR1 is MNHNS and CDR2 is SASEGT. This CDR3 is built from 14 residues. CDR3 nucleotides: TGTGCCAGCAGGTGGGCAGGAGTAAACACTGAAGCTTTCTTT. This codes for CASRWAGVNTEAFF.

This clone has ten or more counts. The chain is built from TRBV14 and TRBJ1-6; the D is unclear. CDR3 length: 16 residues. Germline CDR1 and CDR2: SGHDN and FVKESK. The V end lost 0 bases, the J end lost 3 bases, and 9 bases lay between the germline ends. This CDR3 reads CASSQDSVFYNSPLHF. The CDR3, as DNA: TGTGCCAGCAGCCAAGACTCCGTTTTCTATAATTCACCCCTCCACTTT.

This clone has a count of ten or more. The chain employs TRBV7-2 and TRBJ2-1, with 12 bases identical to TRBD2. The CDR3 has 17 residues. J gave up 8 bases and V 4 bases, and 12 bases lay outside the gene matches. In germline, CDR1 is SGHTA, CDR2 FQGNSA. The CDR3 coding sequence is TGTGCCAGCAGCTCCCACGCACCTAGCGGGGGGGCCGATGAGCAGTTCTTC. Translated: CASSSHAPSGGADEQFF.

This clone turned up a few times. This sequence joins TRBV7-2 and TRBJ1-3, with D unclear. Germline lookup yields CDR1 SGHTA and CDR2 FQGNSA. The CDR3 loop spans 15 amino acids. V was clipped by 5 bases and J by 0 bases, with 11 bases between them. CDR3 in amino acids: CASSRGPNSGNTIYF. The CDR3 DNA follows: TGTGCCAGCAGCCGCGGTCCCAACTCTGGAAACACCATATATTTT.

The chain has TRBV18 and TRBJ2-3, with D tentatively TRBD2 (6 bases). Trimming cost V 0 bases and J 5 bases, with 12 bases left between them. This CDR3 comprises 15 residues. Germline V gives CDR1 KGHSH, CDR2 LQKENI. In DNA form, the CDR3 reads TGTGCCAGCTCACCACCGAGTGCGCGGGAAGATACGCAGTATTTT. It yields the protein CASSPPSAREDTQYF.

The rearrangement joins TRBV5-1 to TRBJ2-7, with 12 bases lining up with TRBD1. Germline V gene sequence: CDR1 SGHRS, CDR2 YFSETQ. This CDR3 is 14 amino acids long. V was clipped by 5 bases and J by 5 bases; unmatched bases: 5. CDR3 DNA: TGCGCCAGCAGACCCGGGACAGGGGGCGACGAGCAGTACTTC. It translates to CASRPGTGGDEQYF.

This clone was seen a few times. The sample has other DNA sequences that encode this CDR3 too. CDR3 bases: TGTGCCAGCAGCGTAGTTGCGAACACCGGGGAGCTGTTTTTT. It is translated as CASSVVANTGELFF. This chain links TRBV9 with TRBJ2-2; D gene ambiguous. CDR1 is SGDLS, CDR2 YYNGEE, per germline. The CDR3 sequence is 14 residues long. Deletions cut 0 bases from V and 0 bases from J, with 3 bases between.

This clone was seen at least ten times. Other nucleotide sequences in the sample specify the same CDR3. The V and J genes are TRBV10-3 and TRBJ2-2, with 9 positions matching TRBD2. V lost 8 bases to trimming and J lost 0 bases; unmatched junction nucleotides: 10. Germline V gene sequence: CDR1 ENHRY, CDR2 SYGVKD. CDR3 length: 17 residues. The DNA of the CDR3 is TGTGCCATCGGTCAAGGCGGGGGGGCAGCGAACACCGGGGAGCTGTTTTTT. Its protein product is CAIGQGGGAANTGELFF.

This rearrangement joins TRBV30 to TRBJ2-7; 10 bases align to TRBD1. V trimming: 3 bases; J trimming: 2 bases; junction bases outside the gene matches: 10. CDR1 and CDR2 from the germline V gene are GTSNPN and SVGIG (reference sequence). This CDR3 contains 16 residues. The CDR3 is CAWSTRWDRGPYEQYF. For the CDR3, the DNA is TGTGCCTGGAGCACCCGTTGGGACAGGGGTCCCTACGAGCAGTACTTC.

The chain joins TRBV7-9 to TRBJ1-1; D ambiguous. Germline V gives CDR1 SEHNR, CDR2 FQNEAQ (reference sequence). V was trimmed by 3 bases and J by 0 bases, leaving 11 bases between them. CDR3 length equals 15 residues. CDR3: CASSFNTVVNTEAFF. The CDR3 DNA reads TGTGCCAGCAGCTTCAACACAGTCGTGAACACTGAAGCTTTCTTT.

This clone was detected a few times. V and J are TRBV2 and TRBJ2-2; no clear D. The CDR3 runs 15 residues. The germline CDR1 and CDR2 sequences are SNHLY and FYNNEI. Trimming left V 3 bases short and J 5 bases short, with 13 bases between. The CDR3 spells CASSEQQLITGELFF. In DNA, the CDR3 is TGTGCCAGCAGTGAGCAACAGTTAATTACCGGGGAGCTGTTTTTT.

This clone appeared many times. The CDR3 region has the DNA TGTGCCAGCAGCTTAGGGCCTAGCGGGGGCTCCTACAATGAGCAGTTCTTC. It codes for CASSLGPSGGSYNEQFF. This chain joins TRBV7-2 and TRBJ2-1; 10 bases line up with TRBD2. CDR3 length equals 17 residues. Germline V gives CDR1 SGHTA, CDR2 FQGNSA. The J segment lost 0 bases and the V segment lost 1 base, leaving 3 bases of the junction unmatched. Complete variable domain (other parts from reference TRBV7-2 and TRBJ2-1): GAGVSQSPSNKVTEKGKDVELRCDPISGHTALYWYRQSLGQGLEFLIYFQGNSAPDKSGLPSDRFSAERTGGSVSTLTIQRTQQEDSAVYLCASSLGPSGGSYNEQFFGPGTRLTVL.

The J gene is TRBJ2-1, the V gene TRBV2, with D uncertain. Germline V gives CDR1 SNHLY, CDR2 FYNNEI. The CDR3 sequence is 15 residues long. V lost 0 bases, J lost 5 bases, and 11 bases lay in between. The CDR3 reads CASSEARWPNNEQFF. CDR3 nucleotide sequence: TGTGCCAGCAGTGAAGCGCGGTGGCCGAACAATGAGCAGTTCTTC. The full variable domain, its missing parts supplied by reference TRBV2 and TRBJ2-1, is EPEVTQTPSHQVTQMGQEVILRCVPISNHLYFYWYRQILGQKVEFLVSFYNNEISEKSEIFDDQFSVERPDGSNFTLKIRSTKLEDSAMYFCASSEARWPNNEQFFGPGTRLTVL.

This clone turned up a few times. The chain employs TRBV7-8 and TRBJ2-7; 12 bases line up with TRBD1. V gave up 4 bases and J gave up 7 bases; unmatched junction bases: 8. The CDR3 is 15 amino acids. Germline CDR1 SGHVS, CDR2 FQNEAQ. The CDR3 nucleotides are TGTGCCAGCAGCTACCCGGGACAGGGGGCACCGGAGCAGTACTTC. As protein: CASSYPGQGAPEQYF.

The CDR3 region is CASSPLSSTDTQYF. The CDR3 nucleotides are TGTGCCAGCAGCCCTCTAAGCAGCACAGATACGCAGTATTTT. The chain carries TRBV7-2 and TRBJ2-3, with D unclear. CDR1 SGHTA and CDR2 FQGNSA come from the germline V gene. Trimming removed 5 bases from V and 0 bases from J, with 9 bases in between. The CDR3 loop spans 14 amino acids.

The rearrangement joins TRBV25-1 to TRBJ2-1; weak D call: TRBD1 (6 bases). The V end was cut by 2 bases, the J end by 3 bases, with 14 bases between. CDR1 is MGHDK, CDR2 SYGVNS, per germline. CDR3 length equals 16 residues. The CDR3 nucleotides are TGTGCCAGCAGTGAACTTGGCAGGGGCGTCTACAATGAGCAGTTCTTC. Translation gives CASSELGRGVYNEQFF.